The TCR beta chain described here comes from a study of beta chain features in type 1 diabetes. All of the isolated RNA was reverse transcribed, so expressed TCRB transcripts were sequenced. Profiled with immunoSEQ multiplex PCR; TCRdb holds only in-frame clones, not every one. The sample contains over 600,000 clones, around 12% of which appear only once. Whole-study results and caveats: Among patients with Type 1 diabetes, TCRB CDR3s were moderately but significantly shorter in every one of the four CD4+ subsets.

This clone was picked up a small number of times. The antigen is not known. Sequenced material: naive CD4+ T cells from blood. This receptor was obtained from a man aged 25-45 years with type 1 diabetes.

CDR3: CTSSQGQQTQYF. The CDR3 nucleotides are TGCACCAGCAGCCAAGGACAGCAGACCCAGTACTTC. The chain uses TRBV1 and TRBJ2-5; the table assigns TRBD1, which was not confirmed against the DNA. TRBV1 is a pseudogene locus. The length of the CDR3 is 12 residues.